This entry features one TCR beta chain sequence. Its antigen is currently unknown. At one boundary the junction diverges from the germline segment, which might be a read error. This entry comes from a study of tumor and adjacent non-tumor tissue in lung cancer. About the research overall: Patients comprised about a dozen adenocarcinoma, a couple of squamous cell carcinoma and 1 small cell lung cancer. Broader study findings: In normal lung, the top 100 clones were significantly more dominant than in tumor. Significantly higher TCR diversity was found in tumor than normal lung.

The V gene's germline CDR1 is MDHEN and CDR2 SYDVKM. The CDR3 is made up of 12 amino acids. This sample's RNA came from whole unsorted tissue. Chemotherapy-naive patients with new lung cancer underwent thoracic surgery in China, August–November 2014. TCRbeta libraries were built with three rounds of nested PCR, modified from ARM-PCR. TCRdb itself ran the multiplex PCR reads through MiXCR, one entry per CDR3 protein. This sample carries just over 200,000 distinct CDR3 sequences, approximately 74% of them seen once, and the ten largest clones take under 30%. This receptor was taken from a man aged 55-75 years with non-small cell lung cancer. V is TRBV28 and J is TRBJ1-1; the D is unclear. The sequencing input was lung tumor tissue. The CDR3 DNA sequence: TGTGCCAGCGGTGCTAGACACACAGAAGCTTTCTTT. Translated, it gives CASGARHTEAFF.